This record looks at one T cell receptor beta chain sequence and its context. This sample was included in a study of blood T cell repertoires in COVID-19. Looking at the study overall: Sites in the United States, Italy and Spain provided acute and convalescent COVID-19 samples. T cells, B-cell-depleted T cells, or PBMCs supplied cDNA or gDNA.

In the authors' methods: Reference gene primer amplification gave nucleated cell count estimates. Generated by immunoSEQ multiplex PCR, the TCRdb table keeps only in-frame clones and is missing some. V, J and clone size derive from that table, while D and trimming were established from the DNA sequence. The sample includes more than 80,000 clones, more than 80% seen only once; the top ten take about 14%. This CDR3 spans 16 amino acids. Germline V gives CDR1 LNHDA, CDR2 SQIVND (reference sequence). The V gene end was trimmed by 2 bases and the J gene end by 5 bases; junction bases not matched to a gene: 11.

The specimen sequenced was peripheral blood. This receptor was identified in a woman in her fifties or sixties with acute or convalescent COVID-19. This chain links TRBV19 with TRBJ2-7, with TRBD1 identical over 8 bases. The CDR3 sequence: CASSISLTGGLDEQYF. The DNA of the CDR3 is TGTGCCAGTAGTATATCCCTAACAGGGGGTCTCGACGAGCAGTACTTC.